This T cell receptor (beta chain) stems from a study of CD4 and CD8 cells across lung adenocarcinoma regions. V was shortened by 2 bases and J by 8 bases, with 12 bases between the two germline ends. The CDR3 extends over 13 amino acids. Germline V gene data show CDR1 as SNHLY and CDR2 as FYNNEI. TCRdb analysed the PCR reads with MiXCR anew, one entry per CDR3 protein. This table has 5,500 to 6,500 distinct CDR3 sequences, roughly 45% appearing once. The rearrangement joins TRBV2 to TRBJ1-2, with D unresolved. The sequencing input was CD8+ T cells from the margin of a lung tumor. The sequence came from a male donor with lung adenocarcinoma. The CD4 and CD8 labels of this study may be unreliable. CDR3: CASSEIQLWGYTF. The DNA of the CDR3 is TGTGCCAGCAGTGAAATACAATTATGGGGCTACACCTTC.